These T cell receptor beta chains were read from a single sample in a study of CD8 T cells in ankylosing spondylitis. TCRdb ran MiXCR on the 5' RACE reads and lists one entry per CDR3 protein. The sample carries more than 400,000 distinct CDR3 sequences, about 5.4% recorded once. The sequencing sample was made of blood, either unsorted or a sorted T cell fraction (not recorded which). These receptors all stem from a male donor with ankylosing spondylitis. CDR3s include the opening cysteine and the closing phenylalanine or tryptophan. D genes are given only for firm matches. Rows give clone size only sometimes, using once, few, many, or a class for an expanded clone.

D,V,size,J,CDR3,DNA
TRBD1,TRBV12-3/TRBV12-4,many,TRBJ1-3,CASSPLQGAFGNTIYF,TGTGCCAGCAGTCCGCTGCAGGGGGCATTTGGAAACACCATATATTTT
-,TRBV9,-,TRBJ2-5,CASSVGGPETQYF,TGTGCCAGCAGCGTAGGGGGGCCGGAGACCCAGTACTTC
-,TRBV6-5,once,TRBJ1-5,CASSYSVGHQPQHF,TGTGCCAGCAGTTACTCGGTCGGCCATCAGCCCCAGCATTTT
-,TRBV4-2,many,TRBJ1-6,CASSPRGRGDETPLHF,TGTGCCAGCAGCCCCCGGGGGAGAGGGGATGAGACACCCCTCCACTTT
TRBD2,TRBV12-3/TRBV12-4,many,TRBJ2-3,CASRRKGVAGGSTDTQYF,TGTGCCAGCAGACGAAAGGGGGTAGCGGGAGGTAGCACAGATACGCAGTATTTT
-,TRBV4-3,many,TRBJ1-6,CASSQVKGVGSPLHF,TGCGCCAGCAGCCAAGTAAAGGGGGTCGGTTCACCCCTCCACTTT
-,TRBV15,many,TRBJ2-1,CATSRDGKGYNEQFF,TGTGCCACCAGCAGAGATGGGAAGGGTTATAATGAGCAGTTCTTC
-,TRBV20-1,many,TRBJ1-1,CSAPKRNREDSEAFF,TGCAGTGCTCCGAAGCGGAACAGGGAGGATTCTGAAGCTTTCTTT
-,TRBV5-1,many,TRBJ2-7,CASSLGADNSYEQYF,TGCGCCAGCAGCTTGGGAGCTGACAACTCCTACGAGCAGTACTTC
-,TRBV4-3,many,TRBJ2-3,CASSHGAGTQYF,TGCGCCAGCAGCCACGGGGCCGGTACGCAGTATTTT
TRBD1,TRBV10-3,many,TRBJ2-5,CAIRPDRVQETQYF,TGTGCCATCAGACCCGACAGGGTCCAAGAGACCCAGTACTTC
TRBD2,TRBV7-9,many,TRBJ2-3,CASSLGTSVADTQYF,TGTGCCAGCAGCTTAGGGACTAGCGTTGCAGATACGCAGTATTTT
-,TRBV20-1,many,TRBJ1-1,CSARVRMNTEAFF,TGCAGTGCTAGAGTAAGGATGAACACTGAAGCTTTCTTT
TRBD2,TRBV3-1,few,TRBJ2-5,CASSPHTSREGVDQETQYF,TGTGCCAGCAGCCCCCATACCTCGCGGGAGGGCGTGGACCAAGAGACCCAGTACTTC
TRBD2,TRBV7-3,many,TRBJ2-2,CASSLRPGGRLTGELFF,TGTGCCAGCAGCTTAAGGCCGGGGGGAAGACTTACCGGGGAGCTGTTTTTT
-,TRBV5-1,-,TRBJ2-1,CASSWGAGSSYNEQFF,TGCGCCAGCAGCTGGGGGGCAGGGAGCTCCTACAATGAGCAGTTCTTC
TRBD2,TRBV7-9,many,TRBJ2-1,CASSPPSRAGNEQFF,TGTGCCAGCAGCCCACCGAGTCGAGCGGGGAATGAGCAGTTCTTC
TRBD1,TRBV5-4,-,TRBJ2-5,CASSARTGAVETQYF,TGTGCCAGCAGCGCCAGGACAGGGGCGGTCGAGACCCAGTACTTC
-,TRBV5-1,many,TRBJ2-3,CASSDGRTRSTDTQYF,TGCGCCAGCAGCGACGGCCGGACACGTAGCACAGATACGCAGTATTTT
-,TRBV7-9,-,TRBJ1-2,CASSLALADSGYTF,TGTGCCAGCAGCTTAGCGCTGGCAGATAGTGGCTACACCTTC
-,TRBV3-1,many,TRBJ1-1,CASSQAGGRAFF,TGTGCCAGCAGCCAAGCGGGGGGCAGAGCTTTCTTT
TRBD1,TRBV27,many,TRBJ1-1,CASSLNRGVTEAFF,TGTGCCAGCAGTTTAAACAGGGGAGTAACTGAAGCTTTCTTT
-,TRBV4-2,many,TRBJ1-4,CASSTGTAGNNEKLFF,TGTGCCAGCAGCACCGGGACGGCGGGGAATAATGAAAAACTGTTTTTT
TRBD1,TRBV28,many,TRBJ2-7,CASSPSDRNSYEQYF,TGTGCCAGCAGTCCTTCGGACAGGAACTCCTACGAGCAGTACTTC
-,TRBV27,few,TRBJ1-6,CASSLDRYVLHF,TGTGCCAGCAGTTTGGATCGCTACGTCCTCCACTTT
-,TRBV4-1,many,TRBJ2-1,CASSHTDGGSSYNEQFF,TGCGCCAGCAGCCATACCGATGGGGGAAGCTCCTACAATGAGCAGTTCTTC
TRBD2,TRBV7-9,many,TRBJ2-5,CASSLVTSEETQYF,TGTGCCAGCAGCTTAGTTACTAGCGAAGAGACCCAGTACTTC
-,TRBV7-9,-,TRBJ1-5,CASSLGLGYPFNQPQHF,TGTGCCAGCAGCTTAGGCCTAGGATACCCCTTCAATCAGCCCCAGCATTTT
TRBD2,TRBV20-1,many,TRBJ2-1,CSVREGLKGEQFF,TGCAGTGTGCGGGAGGGCCTAAAGGGTGAGCAGTTCTTC
-,TRBV4-3,few,TRBJ1-5,CASSQEGGKGRYSNQPQHF,TGCGCCAGCAGCCAAGAGGGGGGTAAAGGACGGTATAGCAATCAGCCCCAGCATTTT
-,TRBV7-6,many,TRBJ1-4,CASSFSRGGGKLFF,TGTGCCAGCAGCTTTTCCAGGGGTGGAGGAAAACTGTTTTTT
TRBD1,TRBV7-2,many,TRBJ1-4,CASSSRQGLRTNEKLFF,TGTGCCAGCAGCTCAAGACAGGGACTGCGAACTAATGAAAAACTGTTTTTT
-,TRBV4-3,many,TRBJ2-7,CASSQEGRGAGYEQYF,TGCGCCAGCAGCCAAGAAGGTCGAGGGGCTGGGTACGAGCAGTACTTC
-,TRBV27,few,TRBJ1-6,CASSPAGSYNSPLHF,TGTGCCAGCAGTCCCGCGGGGTCCTATAATTCACCCCTCCACTTT
-,TRBV20-1,many,TRBJ1-1,CSALTVVDTEAFF,TGCAGTGCTTTGACAGTAGTAGACACTGAAGCTTTCTTT
-,TRBV9,-,TRBJ2-7,CASSDTTESYEQYF,TGTGCCAGCAGCGATACGACAGAGTCCTACGAGCAGTACTTC
-,TRBV28,many,TRBJ1-2,CASSLAFDRGQANYGYTF,TGTGCCAGCAGTTTAGCTTTTGATAGGGGACAAGCTAACTATGGCTACACCTTC
-,TRBV5-4,many,TRBJ1-4,CASSLRGDGEKLFF,TGTGCCAGCAGCTTGAGAGGGGACGGTGAAAAACTGTTTTTT
-,TRBV7-2,many,TRBJ1-1,CASSFRRGTEAFF,TGTGCCAGCAGCTTTAGACGAGGCACTGAAGCTTTCTTT
-,TRBV5-4,many,TRBJ2-4,CASSSTGDANIQYF,TGTGCCAGCAGCTCCACAGGAGACGCTAACATTCAGTACTTC
TRBD2,TRBV5-1,many,TRBJ2-1,CASSATSGIFEQFF,TGCGCCAGCAGCGCGACTAGCGGGATTTTTGAGCAGTTCTTC
-,TRBV7-9,many,TRBJ2-3,CASRRVRGSTDTQYF,TGTGCCAGCAGAAGGGTCAGGGGAAGCACAGATACGCAGTATTTT
-,TRBV12-5,many,TRBJ2-1,CASGSTYNEQFF,TGTGCTAGTGGTTCCACTTACAATGAGCAGTTCTTC
TRBD1,TRBV30,-,TRBJ2-7,CACRLDREPYEQYF,TGTGCCTGTCGTTTGGACAGGGAGCCGTACGAGCAGTACTTC
-,TRBV5-6,many,TRBJ2-7,CASSYQSRSYEQYF,TGTGCCAGCAGCTACCAGAGTAGGTCCTACGAGCAGTACTTC